This TCR beta chain was captured in a study of response to subunit inactivated influenza vaccine. There are a few counts of this clonotype. TCRdb reanalysed the RT-PCR reads using MiXCR and keeps one entry per CDR3 protein. The sample shows some 570,000 distinct CDR3 sequences, approximately 11% of them seen only once. The sample was also reused in another study, on T cells expressing NK-cell markers. In that study: What made the TCR beta cDNA was 5'RACE template switching with UMIs.

This clonotype was obtained from a man aged 50-59 years who received an inactivated influenza vaccine. Sequences were derived from PBMCs from blood, sampled on the day of vaccination.

CDR3 sequence (DNA): TGTGCCAGCAGTTTAGTCCCGGGACAGGGGCTTCCCTACAATGAGCAGTTCTTC. Protein sequence: CASSLVPGQGLPYNEQFF. V usage is TRBV12-3 or TRBV12-4 and J usage is TRBJ2-1; 10 bases match TRBD1. Trimming at V came to 1 base and at J to 2 bases, leaving 8 bases not matched to a gene. This CDR3 comprises 18 residues.